This entry describes one T cell receptor (beta chain). Its target is not known. TCRdb's table, derived via immunoSEQ multiplex PCR, lists solely in-frame clones and lacks some. The repertoire holds tens of thousands of clones, with around 91% as singletons. Looked up from germline, CDR1 is SGHNT and CDR2 is YENEEA. CDR3 length: 17 residues. Unmatched junction bases numbered 11, after V lost 7 bases and J lost 1 base. This entry is derived from a study of OX40 agonist ivuxolimab in advanced cancers. Broader study findings: The CD4+ and CD8+ T cells in the blood had expanded clonally by week 6 at 0.1 to 3.0 mg/kg.

The V gene is TRBV11-3, the J gene TRBJ2-3, with 10 bases identical to TRBD2. The clonotype originates from an adult with an advanced solid tumor such as melanoma, head and neck, liver or kidney cancer. The specimen was CD4+ or CD8+ T cells sorted from blood, collected in a trial of the OX40 agonist ivuxolimab. CDR3 DNA sequence: TGTGCCAGCACCATTAGGTCGGGGACTAGCGGCACAGATACGCAGTATTTT. Residues: CASTIRSGTSGTDTQYF.